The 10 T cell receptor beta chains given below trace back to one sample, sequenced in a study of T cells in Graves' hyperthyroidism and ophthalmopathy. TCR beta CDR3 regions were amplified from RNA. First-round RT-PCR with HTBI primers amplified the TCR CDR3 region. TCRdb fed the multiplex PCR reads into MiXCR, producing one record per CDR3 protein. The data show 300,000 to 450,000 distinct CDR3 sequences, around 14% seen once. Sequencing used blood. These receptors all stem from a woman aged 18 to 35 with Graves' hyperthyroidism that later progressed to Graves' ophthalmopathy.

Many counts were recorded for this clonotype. The CDR3 spells CASSQDRVGHGNEKLFF. In nucleotides, the CDR3 is TGTGCCAGCAGCCAAGATCGGGTCGGTCATGGGAATGAAAAACTGTTTTTT. This sequence joins TRBV4-2 and TRBJ1-4; no firm D call. V dropped 0 bases and J dropped 5 bases, with 16 bases sitting between them. This CDR3 is built from 17 residues. Germline-derived CDR1 and CDR2 are LGHNA and YNFKEQ.

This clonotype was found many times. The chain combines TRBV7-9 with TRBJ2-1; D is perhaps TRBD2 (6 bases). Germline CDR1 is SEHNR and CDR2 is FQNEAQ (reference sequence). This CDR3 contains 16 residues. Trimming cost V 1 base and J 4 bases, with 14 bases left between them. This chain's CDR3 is CASSLGASEKYNEQFF. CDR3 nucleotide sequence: TGTGCCAGCAGCTTAGGGGCTAGCGAGAAATACAATGAGCAGTTCTTC.

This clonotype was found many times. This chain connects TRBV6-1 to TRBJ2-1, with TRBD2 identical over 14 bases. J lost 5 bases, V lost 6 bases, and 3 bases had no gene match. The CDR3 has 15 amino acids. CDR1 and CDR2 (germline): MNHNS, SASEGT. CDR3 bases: TGTGCCAGCAGGGGACTAGCGGGAGTTGACAATGAGCAGTTCTTC. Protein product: CASRGLAGVDNEQFF.

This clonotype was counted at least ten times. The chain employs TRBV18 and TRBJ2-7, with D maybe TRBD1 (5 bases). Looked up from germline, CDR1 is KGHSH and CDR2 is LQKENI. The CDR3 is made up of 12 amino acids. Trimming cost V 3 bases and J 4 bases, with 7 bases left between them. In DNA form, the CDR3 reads TGTGCCAGCTCACCGGGGCGGTACGAGCAGTACTTC. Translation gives CASSPGRYEQYF.

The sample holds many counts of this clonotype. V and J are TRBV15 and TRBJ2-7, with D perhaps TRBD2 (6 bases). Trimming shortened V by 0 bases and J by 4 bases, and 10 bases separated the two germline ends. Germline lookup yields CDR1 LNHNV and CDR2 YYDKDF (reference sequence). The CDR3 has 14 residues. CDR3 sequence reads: CATSRDSGRYEQYF. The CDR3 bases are TGTGCCACCAGCAGAGATTCGGGGAGGTACGAGCAGTACTTC.

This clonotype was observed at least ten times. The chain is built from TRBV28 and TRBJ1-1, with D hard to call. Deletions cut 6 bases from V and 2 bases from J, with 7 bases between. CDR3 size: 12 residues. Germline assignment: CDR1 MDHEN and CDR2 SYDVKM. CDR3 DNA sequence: TGTGCCAGCAGGGAGGTAAACACTGAAGCTTTCTTT. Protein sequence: CASREVNTEAFF.

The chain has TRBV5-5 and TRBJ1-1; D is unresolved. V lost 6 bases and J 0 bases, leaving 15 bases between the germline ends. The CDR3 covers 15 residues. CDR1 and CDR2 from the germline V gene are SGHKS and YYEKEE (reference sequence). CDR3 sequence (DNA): TGTGCCAGCACCTATATGGTGGACCTGAACACTGAAGCTTTCTTT. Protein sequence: CASTYMVDLNTEAFF.

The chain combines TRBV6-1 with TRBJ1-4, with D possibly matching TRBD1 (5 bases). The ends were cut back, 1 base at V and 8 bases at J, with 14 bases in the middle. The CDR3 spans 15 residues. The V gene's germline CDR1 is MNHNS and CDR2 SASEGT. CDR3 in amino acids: CASSEVRGLREKLFF. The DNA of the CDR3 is TGTGCCAGCAGTGAAGTTCGGGGACTGAGGGAAAAACTGTTTTTT.

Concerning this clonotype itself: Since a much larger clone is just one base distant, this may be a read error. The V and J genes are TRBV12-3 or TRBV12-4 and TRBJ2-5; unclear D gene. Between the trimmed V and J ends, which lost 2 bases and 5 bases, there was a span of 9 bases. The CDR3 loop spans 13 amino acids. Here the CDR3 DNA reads TGTGCCAGCAGTTTATTCAGGAGTGAGACCCAGTACTTC. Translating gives CASSLFRSETQYF.

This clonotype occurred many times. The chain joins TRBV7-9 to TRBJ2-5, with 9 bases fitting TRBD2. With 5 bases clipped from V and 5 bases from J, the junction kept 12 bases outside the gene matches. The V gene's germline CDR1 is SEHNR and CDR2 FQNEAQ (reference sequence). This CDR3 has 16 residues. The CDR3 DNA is TGTGCCAGCAGCCCGGGTGTGGGACTAGCTTTGGAGACCCAGTACTTC. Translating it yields CASSPGVGLALETQYF.